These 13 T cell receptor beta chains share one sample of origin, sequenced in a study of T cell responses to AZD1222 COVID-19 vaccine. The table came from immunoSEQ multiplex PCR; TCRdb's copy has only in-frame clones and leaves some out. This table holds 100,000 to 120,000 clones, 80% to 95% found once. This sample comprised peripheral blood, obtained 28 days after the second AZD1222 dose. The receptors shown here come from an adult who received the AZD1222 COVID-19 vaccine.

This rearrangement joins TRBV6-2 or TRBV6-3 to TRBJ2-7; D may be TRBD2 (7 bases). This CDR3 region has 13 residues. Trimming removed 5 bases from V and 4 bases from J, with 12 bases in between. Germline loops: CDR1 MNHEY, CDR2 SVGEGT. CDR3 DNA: TGTGCCAGCAGTAGGGGGGGAATATACGAGCAGTACTTC. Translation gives CASSRGGIYEQYF.

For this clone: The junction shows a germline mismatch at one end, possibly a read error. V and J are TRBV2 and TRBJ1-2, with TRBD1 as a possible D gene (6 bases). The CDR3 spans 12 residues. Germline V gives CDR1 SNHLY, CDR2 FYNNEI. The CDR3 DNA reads TGTGCCAGCAGTGTAAGGACAGAACTTAGCAACTTC. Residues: CASSVRTELSNF.

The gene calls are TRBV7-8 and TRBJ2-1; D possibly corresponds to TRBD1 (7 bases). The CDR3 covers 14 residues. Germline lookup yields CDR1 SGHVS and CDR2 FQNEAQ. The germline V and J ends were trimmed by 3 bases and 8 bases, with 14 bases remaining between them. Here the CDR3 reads CASSLEGARDEQFF. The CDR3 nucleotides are TGTGCCAGCAGCTTGGAGGGGGCGAGGGATGAGCAGTTCTTC.

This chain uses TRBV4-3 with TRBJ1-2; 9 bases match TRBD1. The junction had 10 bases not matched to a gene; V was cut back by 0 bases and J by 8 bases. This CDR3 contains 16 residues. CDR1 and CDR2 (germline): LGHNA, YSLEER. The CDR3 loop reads CASSQDALQGAGGYTF. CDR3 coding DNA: TGCGCCAGCAGCCAAGATGCACTACAGGGGGCAGGCGGCTACACCTTC.

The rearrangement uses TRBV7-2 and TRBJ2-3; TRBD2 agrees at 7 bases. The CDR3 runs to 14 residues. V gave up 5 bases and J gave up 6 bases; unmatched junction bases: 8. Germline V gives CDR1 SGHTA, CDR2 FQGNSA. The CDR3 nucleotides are TGTGCCAGCAGCCTACTAGCGATCGCTGATACGCAGTATTTT. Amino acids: CASSLLAIADTQYF.

The CDR3 sequence is CAISVRTGGDGYTF. Written as DNA, the CDR3 is TGTGCCATCAGTGTTAGGACAGGGGGGGATGGCTACACCTTC. V usage is TRBV10-3 and J usage is TRBJ1-2; 10 bases line up with TRBD1. This CDR3 region has 14 residues. The germline gives CDR1 ENHRY, CDR2 SYGVKD. V dropped 4 bases and J dropped 6; count of bases not matched to a gene: 5.

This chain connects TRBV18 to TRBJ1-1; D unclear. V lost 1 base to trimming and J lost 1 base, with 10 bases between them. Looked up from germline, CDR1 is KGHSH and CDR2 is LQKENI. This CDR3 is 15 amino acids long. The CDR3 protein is CASSPLGRRNTEAFF. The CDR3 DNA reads TGTGCCAGCTCACCACTTGGACGGCGGAACACTGAAGCTTTCTTT. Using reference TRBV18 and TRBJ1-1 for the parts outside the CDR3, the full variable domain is NAGVMQNPRHLVRRRGQEARLRCSPMKGHSHVYWYRQLPEEGLKFMVYLQKENIIDESGMPKERFSAEFPKEGPSILRIQQVVRGDSAAYFCASSPLGRRNTEAFFGQGTRLTVV.

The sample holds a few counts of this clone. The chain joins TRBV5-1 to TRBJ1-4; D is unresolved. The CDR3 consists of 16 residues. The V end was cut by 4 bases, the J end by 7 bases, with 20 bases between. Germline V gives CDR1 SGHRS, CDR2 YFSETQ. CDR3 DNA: TGCGCCAGCAGCGACCCGACTGGGCAGCTCCGTGAAAAACTGTTTTTT. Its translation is CASSDPTGQLREKLFF. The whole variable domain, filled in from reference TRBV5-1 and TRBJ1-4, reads KAGVTQTPRYLIKTRGQQVTLSCSPISGHRSVSWYQQTPGQGLQFLFEYFSETQRNKGNFPGRFSGRQFSNSRSEMNVSTLELGDSALYLCASSDPTGQLREKLFFGSGTQLSVL.

As DNA, the CDR3 is TGTGCCAGCACCCTGTCGGGGTGGGATGAGCAGTTCTTC. Its translation is CASTLSGWDEQFF. The rearrangement joins TRBV7-2 to TRBJ2-1, with TRBD2 as a possible D gene (5 bases). The V end was cut by 7 bases, the J end by 8 bases, with 15 bases between. Germline values: CDR1 SGHTA, CDR2 FQGNSA. This CDR3 is built from 13 residues.

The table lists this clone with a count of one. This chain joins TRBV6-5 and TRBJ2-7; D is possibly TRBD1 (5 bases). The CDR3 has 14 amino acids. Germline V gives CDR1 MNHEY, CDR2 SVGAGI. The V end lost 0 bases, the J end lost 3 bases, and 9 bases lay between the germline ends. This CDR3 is CASSYSRQFYEQYF. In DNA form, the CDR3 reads TGTGCCAGCAGTTACTCGAGACAGTTCTACGAGCAGTACTTC.

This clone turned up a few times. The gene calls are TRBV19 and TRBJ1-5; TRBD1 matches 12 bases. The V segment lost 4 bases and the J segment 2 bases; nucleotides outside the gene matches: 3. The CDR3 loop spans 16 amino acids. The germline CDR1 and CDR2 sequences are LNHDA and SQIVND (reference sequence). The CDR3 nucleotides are TGTGCCAGTAGTACGGGGGACAGGGGGCGCAATCAGCCCCAGCATTTT. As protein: CASSTGDRGRNQPQHF.

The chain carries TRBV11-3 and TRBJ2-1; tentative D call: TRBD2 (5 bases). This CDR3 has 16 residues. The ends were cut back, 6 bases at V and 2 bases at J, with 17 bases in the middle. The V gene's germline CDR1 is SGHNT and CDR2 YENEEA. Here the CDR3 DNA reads TGTGCCAGCAGTCCCGGACTCACCGGCACCTACAATGAGCAGTTCTTC. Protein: CASSPGLTGTYNEQFF.

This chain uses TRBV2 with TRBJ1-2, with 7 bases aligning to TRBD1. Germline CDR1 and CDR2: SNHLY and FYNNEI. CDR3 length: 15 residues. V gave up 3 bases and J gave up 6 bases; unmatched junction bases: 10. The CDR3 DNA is TGTGCCAGCAGTGAGGCCCCGGGGACAGCCGATGGCTACACCTTC. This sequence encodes CASSEAPGTADGYTF.